The 22 T cell receptor beta chains given below trace back to one sample, sequenced in a study of blood T cell repertoires in COVID-19. Profiling relied on immunoSEQ multiplex PCR, and the TCRdb table lists in-frame clones only, not all of them. The sample has 250,000 to 400,000 clones, roughly 90% seen once. Sequencing used peripheral blood. All receptors come from a woman aged 30 to 39 with COVID-19, enrolled during active disease.

V gene TRBV7-9 combines with J gene TRBJ1-1; D remains unclear. With 5 bases removed from V and 7 bases from J, the gap between germline ends came to 14 bases. CDR1 and CDR2 from the germline V gene are SEHNR and FQNEAQ (reference sequence). The CDR3 has 13 amino acids. CDR3: CASSKIWAFEAFF. The CDR3 coding sequence is TGTGCCAGCAGCAAGATCTGGGCCTTTGAAGCTTTCTTT.

The genes are TRBV19 and TRBJ1-5; 9 nucleotides align to TRBD1. V lost 4 bases and J lost 1; bases outside the gene matches: 11. The CDR3 is 18 residues long. Looked up from germline, CDR1 is LNHDA and CDR2 is SQIVND (reference sequence). CDR3 residues: CASSTGQGIIVSNQPQHF. The DNA of the CDR3 is TGTGCCAGTAGTACCGGACAGGGGATAATAGTCAGCAATCAGCCCCAGCATTTT.

V and J are TRBV30 and TRBJ2-1; TRBD1 matches at 7 bases. V lost 4 bases to trimming and J lost 6 bases; unmatched junction nucleotides: 6. This CDR3 region has 13 residues. Germline V CDR1 and CDR2: GTSNPN, SVGIG (reference sequence). CDR3 nucleotides: TGTGCCTGGACCCGTGACAGGGCCAATGAGCAGTTCTTC. Translating it yields CAWTRDRANEQFF.

In nucleotides, the CDR3 is TGTGCCAGCAGCTTAGGAAGACAGGGCAATCAGCCCCAGCATTTT. Translation gives CASSLGRQGNQPQHF. The J gene is TRBJ1-5, the V gene TRBV7-9; D might be TRBD1 (6 bases). Germline V gene data show CDR1 as SEHNR and CDR2 as FQNEAQ (reference sequence). V lost 1 base and J lost 2, with 9 bases in between. The CDR3 spans 15 residues.

To note about this clone: The same CDR3 arises from other DNA sequences in this sample as well. The rearrangement uses TRBV6-2 or TRBV6-3 and TRBJ1-5, with a possible D match to TRBD1 (5 bases). The CDR3 has 15 amino acids. The germline gives CDR1 MNHEY, CDR2 SVGEGT. V dropped 6 bases and J dropped 4 bases, with 16 bases sitting between them. CDR3 amino acids: CASSTTGTSNQPQHF. The CDR3 DNA is TGTGCCAGCAGCACAACCGGGACTAGTAATCAGCCCCAGCATTTT.

The V gene is TRBV19, the J gene TRBJ1-3; D gene unclear. The CDR3 runs 15 residues. Per the germline V gene, CDR1 is LNHDA and CDR2 is SQIVND (reference sequence). V shed 3 bases and J shed 0 bases, with 9 bases lying between them. CDR3 loop: CASSILQSSGNTIYF. Here the CDR3 DNA reads TGTGCCAGTAGTATCCTACAGAGCTCTGGAAACACCATATATTTT.

The chain couples TRBV5-1 to TRBJ1-5; the match to TRBD1 covers 8 bases. The germline gives CDR1 SGHRS, CDR2 YFSETQ. The CDR3 runs to 15 residues. J gave up 6 bases and V 4 bases, and 9 bases lay outside the gene matches. The CDR3 DNA sequence: TGCGCCAGCAGCCCCCAGGGGGCGACGGGTCAGCCCCAGCATTTT. Amino acids: CASSPQGATGQPQHF. The full variable domain, with the rest looked up from reference TRBV5-1 and TRBJ1-5, is KAGVTQTPRYLIKTRGQQVTLSCSPISGHRSVSWYQQTPGQGLQFLFEYFSETQRNKGNFPGRFSGRQFSNSRSEMNVSTLELGDSALYLCASSPQGATGQPQHFGDGTRLSIL.

The chain employs TRBV4-2 and TRBJ2-3; D is ambiguous. Germline CDR1 reads LGHNA; CDR2 reads YNFKEQ. V was trimmed by 1 base and J by 4 bases, leaving 6 bases between them. This CDR3 has 13 amino acids. CDR3 nucleotides: TGTGCCAGCAGCCAAGTGGGCTCAGATACGCAGTATTTT. It is translated as CASSQVGSDTQYF.

This rearrangement joins TRBV9 to TRBJ1-2; perhaps TRBD1 as D (5 bases). This CDR3 spans 14 amino acids. The germline gives CDR1 SGDLS, CDR2 YYNGEE. The ends were cut back, 1 base at V and 7 bases at J, with 14 bases in the middle. CDR3 in DNA: TGTGCCAGCAGCGTACCCGGGGCGCGGGGTGGCTACACCTTC. Protein sequence: CASSVPGARGGYTF.

V usage is TRBV14 and J usage is TRBJ2-1; TRBD1 agrees at 7 bases. There are 14 residues in the CDR3. Germline assignment: CDR1 SGHDN and CDR2 FVKESK. V dropped 7 bases and J dropped 3; count of bases not matched to a gene: 6. The CDR3 spells CASNPGTVYNEQFF. For the CDR3, the DNA is TGTGCCAGCAATCCCGGGACAGTCTACAATGAGCAGTTCTTC.

This sequence joins TRBV25-1 and TRBJ2-7; D might be TRBD2 (5 bases). The V gene lost 4 bases and the J gene lost 3 bases, with 13 bases spanning the gap. CDR1 and CDR2 (germline): MGHDK, SYGVNS. The CDR3 runs 14 residues. This CDR3 reads CASSARGLVYEQYF. CDR3 DNA: TGTGCCAGCAGTGCCAGAGGACTTGTCTACGAGCAGTACTTC.

This chain links TRBV19 with TRBJ2-7; 12 bases agree with TRBD2. Germline V CDR1 and CDR2: LNHDA, SQIVND (reference sequence). The CDR3 consists of 14 residues. V gave up 3 bases and J gave up 9 bases; unmatched junction bases: 6. The CDR3 sequence: CASSMTSGRTGQYF. CDR3 nucleotides: TGTGCCAGTAGTATGACTAGCGGGAGAACTGGGCAGTACTTC.

This clone has just a few counts. J is TRBJ2-1 and V is TRBV5-4; 8 bases map to TRBD2. CDR1 and CDR2 from the germline V gene are SGHNT and YYREEE (reference sequence). This CDR3 region has 15 residues. V shed 1 base and J 3 bases; nucleotides not matched to a gene: 3. The CDR3 loop is CASSLRSGGYNEQFF. CDR3 in DNA: TGTGCCAGCAGCTTGAGAAGCGGGGGCTACAATGAGCAGTTCTTC.

This clone was observed once. The V and J genes are TRBV30 and TRBJ2-7; 7 nucleotides agree with TRBD1. Germline CDR1 GTSNPN, CDR2 SVGIG (reference sequence). V trimming: 2 bases; J trimming: 6 bases; junction bases outside the gene matches: 4. This CDR3 contains 12 residues. CDR3 region: CAWSHPGGEQYF. CDR3 bases: TGTGCCTGGAGTCATCCAGGGGGCGAGCAGTACTTC.

The chain employs TRBV30 and TRBJ1-1, with 7 positions matching TRBD1. This CDR3 region has 15 residues. Germline values: CDR1 GTSNPN, CDR2 SVGIG (reference sequence). V lost 0 bases and J lost 3; bases outside the gene matches: 7. CDR3 sequence: CAWSVRGRGDTEAFF. The CDR3 DNA reads as TGTGCCTGGAGTGTACGTGGCAGGGGGGACACTGAAGCTTTCTTT. Supplemented by reference TRBV30 and TRBJ1-1, the full variable domain reads SQTIHQWPATLVQPVGSPLSLECTVEGTSNPNLYWYRQAAGRGLQLLFYSVGIGQISSEVPQNLSASRPQDRQFILSSKKLLLSDSGFYLCAWSVRGRGDTEAFFGQGTRLTVV.

This clone was seen once. The chain uses TRBV5-4 and TRBJ2-1; 10 bases align to TRBD2. The CDR3 loop spans 15 amino acids. Germline CDR1 and CDR2: SGHNT and YYREEE (reference sequence). V shed 2 bases, J shed 6 bases, and the junction held 5 bases outside the gene matches. The CDR3 nucleotides are TGTGCCAGCAGCTTTTTAGCGGGAGGCGGCAATGAGCAGTTCTTC. Translation gives CASSFLAGGGNEQFF.

The gene calls are TRBV7-2 and TRBJ2-7; D gene ambiguous. The CDR3 runs to 14 residues. V shed 1 base and J shed 7 bases, with 14 bases lying between them. Germline V gives CDR1 SGHTA, CDR2 FQGNSA. CDR3 sequence: CASSLVEQLLEQYF. In DNA, the CDR3 is TGTGCCAGCAGCTTAGTGGAACAGCTACTTGAGCAGTACTTC.

V usage is TRBV5-6 and J usage is TRBJ2-1; 8 bases match TRBD2. Germline CDR1 SGHDT, CDR2 YYEEEE. V trimming: 4 bases; J trimming: 2 bases; junction bases outside the gene matches: 14. This CDR3 is 18 amino acids long. In DNA form, the CDR3 reads TGTGCCAGCAGCCGGGGCATAGTCGGGACTAGGGCCTACAATGAGCAGTTCTTC. This sequence encodes CASSRGIVGTRAYNEQFF.

The V and J genes are TRBV27 and TRBJ1-1; D gene ambiguous. CDR1 MNHEY and CDR2 SMNVEV come from the germline V gene (reference sequence). Trimming removed 4 bases from V and 3 bases from J, with 12 bases in between. The CDR3 consists of 14 residues. CDR3 DNA: TGTGCCAGCAGTTACAGCCAAACCGACACTGAAGCTTTCTTT. This encodes CASSYSQTDTEAFF.

V gene TRBV19 combines with J gene TRBJ2-5; 12 bases align to TRBD2. The trim removed 5 bases at V and 5 bases at J, leaving 6 bases unmatched. CDR3 length: 15 amino acids. Germline lookup yields CDR1 LNHDA and CDR2 SQIVND (reference sequence). The CDR3 region is CASSEGTSGRETQYF. CDR3 bases: TGTGCCAGTAGTGAGGGGACTAGCGGGCGGGAGACCCAGTACTTC.

The chain links TRBV11-2 to TRBJ2-7, with TRBD2 matching over 8 bases. The junction had 8 bases not matched to a gene; V was cut back by 5 bases and J by 2 bases. Germline V CDR1 and CDR2: SGHAT, FQNNGV. The CDR3 is 15 amino acids. In nucleotides, the CDR3 is TGTGCCAGCAGCCCCCACCCGGGACTAGCCTACGAGCAGTACTTC. Its protein product is CASSPHPGLAYEQYF.

This sequence joins TRBV7-6 and TRBJ2-5, with 13 bases fitting TRBD2. V dropped 2 bases and J dropped 4; count of bases not matched to a gene: 13. CDR3 size: 19 residues. CDR1 SGHVS and CDR2 FNYEAQ come from the germline V gene. CDR3 sequence reads: CASSLWPLAGGPSGETQYF. CDR3 DNA: TGTGCCAGCAGCTTATGGCCACTAGCGGGAGGGCCCTCTGGAGAGACCCAGTACTTC.